The 3 T cell receptor beta chains below come from one sample, sequenced in a study of graft-versus-host responses after intestinal transplantation. Measured with immunoSEQ multiplex PCR; TCRdb has only the in-frame clones, and not every one. This sample carries more than 9,500 clones, 65% to 85% of them seen once, and the ten largest clones take approximately 8.6%. The source material was PBMCs, sampled roughly 300 days after intestinal transplant. The receptors were gathered from a human patient who received an intestinal transplant, so some T cells may come from the graft donor.

This chain links TRBV2 with TRBJ2-5; no definite D call. The J call could be wrong; TRBJ2-7 is a better fit for the DNA end. The CDR3 runs 11 residues. From germline, CDR1 is SNHLY and CDR2 FYNNEI. CDR3 in DNA: TGTGCCAGCAGCCGACCCTACGAGCAGTACTTC. Translation gives CASSRPYEQYF.

This clone came up a few times. This chain connects TRBV5-5 to TRBJ2-7; 8 bases match TRBD2. CDR3 length: 17 residues. Germline V gene lookup returns CDR1 SGHKS and CDR2 YYEKEE (reference sequence). Unmatched junction bases numbered 13, after V lost 4 bases and J lost 1 base. This CDR3 is CASSGGRTGGVSYEQYF. CDR3 in DNA: TGTGCCAGCAGCGGGGGCAGGACGGGAGGGGTATCCTACGAGCAGTACTTC.

The chain recombines TRBV2 with TRBJ2-7; 14 nucleotides match TRBD2. The germline gives CDR1 SNHLY, CDR2 FYNNEI. Losses at the gene ends were 5 bases for V and 6 bases for J; bases not matched to a gene: 6. The CDR3 has 15 residues. The CDR3 loop reads CASSPGLAGGAEQYF. DNA for the CDR3: TGTGCCAGCAGTCCCGGACTAGCGGGAGGAGCCGAGCAGTACTTC.